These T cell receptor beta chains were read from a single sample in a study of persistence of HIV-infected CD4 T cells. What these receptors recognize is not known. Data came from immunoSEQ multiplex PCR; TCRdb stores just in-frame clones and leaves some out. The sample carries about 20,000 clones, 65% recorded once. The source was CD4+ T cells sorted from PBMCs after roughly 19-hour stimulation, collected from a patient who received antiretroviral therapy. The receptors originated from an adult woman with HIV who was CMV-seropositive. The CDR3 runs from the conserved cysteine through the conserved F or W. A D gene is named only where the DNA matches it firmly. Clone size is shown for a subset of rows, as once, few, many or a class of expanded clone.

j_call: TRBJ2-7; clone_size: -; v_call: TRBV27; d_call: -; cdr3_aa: CASSLAGLNDEQYF; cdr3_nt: TGTGCCAGCAGTTTAGCGGGACTCAATGACGAGCAGTACTTC
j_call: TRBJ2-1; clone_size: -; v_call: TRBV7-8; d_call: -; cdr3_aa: CASSLVYGGRSYNEQFF; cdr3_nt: TGTGCCAGCAGCTTAGTTTACGGGGGACGCTCCTACAATGAGCAGTTCTTC
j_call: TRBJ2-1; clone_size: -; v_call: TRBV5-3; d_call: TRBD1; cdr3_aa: CARSFITGGADTDNEQFF; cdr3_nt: TGTGCCAGAAGCTTCATCACAGGGGGCGCGGATACGGACAATGAGCAGTTCTTC
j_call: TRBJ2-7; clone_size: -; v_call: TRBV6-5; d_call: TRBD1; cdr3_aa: CASSYAGTDMYF; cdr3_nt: TGTGCCAGCAGTTACGCCGGGACAGACATGTACTTC
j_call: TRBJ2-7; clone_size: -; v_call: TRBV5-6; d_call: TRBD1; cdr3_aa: CASSSELRAGTGSLYEQYF; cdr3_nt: TGTGCCAGCAGCTCCGAACTACGAGCCGGGACAGGGTCTCTCTACGAGCAGTACTTC
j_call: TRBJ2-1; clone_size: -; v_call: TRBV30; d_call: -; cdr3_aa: CAWSPRPNNEQFF; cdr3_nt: TGTGCCTGGAGTCCCAGGCCGAACAATGAGCAGTTCTTC
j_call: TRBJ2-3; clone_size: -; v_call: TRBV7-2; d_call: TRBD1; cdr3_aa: CASSLQGAADTQYF; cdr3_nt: TGTGCCAGCAGCTTACAGGGGGCGGCAGATACGCAGTATTTT
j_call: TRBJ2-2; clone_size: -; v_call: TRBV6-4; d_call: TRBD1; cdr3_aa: CASSADRDTGELFF; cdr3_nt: TGTGCCAGCAGTGCAGACAGGGACACCGGGGAGCTGTTTTTT
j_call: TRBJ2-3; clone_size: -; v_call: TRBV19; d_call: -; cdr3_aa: CASSAGTDTQYF; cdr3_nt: TGTGCCAGTAGTGCGGGGACAGATACGCAGTATTTT
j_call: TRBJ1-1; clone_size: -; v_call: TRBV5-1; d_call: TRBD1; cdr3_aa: CASSLETGQSEAFF; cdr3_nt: TGCGCCAGCAGCTTGGAGACAGGGCAGTCTGAAGCTTTCTTT
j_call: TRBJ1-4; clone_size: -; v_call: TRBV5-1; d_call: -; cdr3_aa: CASSSLGGAGYEKLFF; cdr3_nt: TGCGCCAGCAGCTCGTTGGGCGGGGCAGGATACGAAAAACTGTTTTTT
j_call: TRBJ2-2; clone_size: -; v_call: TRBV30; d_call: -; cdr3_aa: CAWRGNTGELFF; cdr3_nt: TGTGCCTGGAGGGGGAACACCGGGGAGCTGTTTTTT
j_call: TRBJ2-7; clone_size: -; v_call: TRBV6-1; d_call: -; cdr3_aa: CASSELRGKGQTLSYEQYF; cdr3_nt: TGTGCCAGCAGTGAGCTTAGAGGAAAAGGACAGACCCTCTCCTACGAGCAGTACTTC
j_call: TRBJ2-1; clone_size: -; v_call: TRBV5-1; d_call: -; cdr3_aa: CASSLERRGDEQFF; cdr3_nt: TGCGCCAGCAGCTTGGAACGCAGGGGCGATGAGCAGTTCTTC
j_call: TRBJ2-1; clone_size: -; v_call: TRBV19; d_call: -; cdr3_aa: CASKDYYHNEQFF; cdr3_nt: TGTGCCAGTAAAGACTATTACCACAATGAGCAGTTCTTC
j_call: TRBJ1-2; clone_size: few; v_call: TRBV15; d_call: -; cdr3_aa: CATSREGLLDYGYTF; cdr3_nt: TGTGCCACCAGCAGAGAGGGGTTACTAGACTATGGCTACACCTTC
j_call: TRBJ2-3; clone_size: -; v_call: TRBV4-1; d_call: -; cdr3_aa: CASRQGGWVGSTDTQYF; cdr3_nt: TGCGCCAGCAGACAAGGGGGATGGGTCGGTAGCACAGATACGCAGTATTTT
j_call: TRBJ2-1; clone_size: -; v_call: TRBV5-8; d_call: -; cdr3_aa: CASSPLRQGQDEQFF; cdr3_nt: TGTGCCAGCAGCCCCCTCCGTCAGGGGCAGGATGAGCAGTTCTTC
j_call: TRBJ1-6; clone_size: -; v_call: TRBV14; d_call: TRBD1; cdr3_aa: CASSLLQGAGSPLHF; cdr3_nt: TGTGCCAGCAGCCTACTACAGGGGGCTGGGTCACCCCTCCACTTT
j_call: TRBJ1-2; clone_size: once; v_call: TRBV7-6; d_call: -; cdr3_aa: CASSLAPRGRGYGYTF; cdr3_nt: TGTGCCAGCAGCTTAGCCCCCAGGGGCCGAGGCTATGGCTACACCTTC
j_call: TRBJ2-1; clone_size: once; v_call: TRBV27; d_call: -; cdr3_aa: CASSLAQGDVSYNEQFF; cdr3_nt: TGTGCCAGCAGTTTGGCTCAGGGCGATGTCTCCTACAATGAGCAGTTCTTC
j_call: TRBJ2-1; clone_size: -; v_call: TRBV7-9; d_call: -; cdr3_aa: CASVRGQGNNEQFF; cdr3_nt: TGTGCCAGCGTGCGGGGCCAGGGGAATAATGAGCAGTTCTTC
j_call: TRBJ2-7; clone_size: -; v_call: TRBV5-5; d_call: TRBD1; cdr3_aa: CASSYPDRGFFRYEQYF; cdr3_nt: TGTGCCAGCAGCTACCCTGACAGGGGGTTTTTTCGCTACGAGCAGTACTTC
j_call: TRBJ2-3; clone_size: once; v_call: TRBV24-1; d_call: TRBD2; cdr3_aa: CATALAGSTDTQYF; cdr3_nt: TGTGCCACCGCTTTAGCGGGAAGCACAGATACGCAGTATTTT
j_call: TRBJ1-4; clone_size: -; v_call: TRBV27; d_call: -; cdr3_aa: CASSRSAVLNEKLFF; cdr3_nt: TGTGCCAGCAGTCGGTCGGCAGTACTTAATGAAAAACTGTTTTTT
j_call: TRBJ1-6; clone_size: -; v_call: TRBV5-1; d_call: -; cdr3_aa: CASSEDGKFNSPLHF; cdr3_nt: TGCGCCAGCAGCGAAGACGGTAAATTTAATTCACCCCTCCACTTT
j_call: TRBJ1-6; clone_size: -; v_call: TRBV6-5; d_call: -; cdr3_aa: CASSYSASSYNSPLHF; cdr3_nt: TGTGCCAGCAGTTACTCGGCGAGCTCCTATAATTCACCCCTCCACTTT
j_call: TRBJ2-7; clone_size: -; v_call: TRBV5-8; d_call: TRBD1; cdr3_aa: CASSLGTGWNHEQYF; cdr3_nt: TGTGCCAGCAGCCTCGGGACAGGTTGGAACCACGAGCAGTACTTC
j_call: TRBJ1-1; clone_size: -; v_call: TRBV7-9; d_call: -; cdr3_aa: CASSLGGLGTEAFF; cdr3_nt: TGTGCCAGCAGCTTAGGGGGGCTAGGGACTGAAGCTTTCTTT
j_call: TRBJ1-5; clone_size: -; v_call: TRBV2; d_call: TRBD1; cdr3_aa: CASDTGAYQPQHF; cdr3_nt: TGTGCCAGTGATACAGGGGCGTATCAGCCCCAGCATTTT
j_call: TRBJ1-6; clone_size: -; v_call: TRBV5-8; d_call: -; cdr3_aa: CASSGGLSNSPLHF; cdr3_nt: TGTGCCAGCAGCGGGGGACTGAGCAATTCACCCCTCCACTTT
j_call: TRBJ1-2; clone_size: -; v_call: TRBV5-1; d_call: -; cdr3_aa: CASSLGTETLLNYGYTF; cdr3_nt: TGCGCCAGCAGCTTGGGGACAGAGACCCTCCTTAACTATGGCTACACCTTC
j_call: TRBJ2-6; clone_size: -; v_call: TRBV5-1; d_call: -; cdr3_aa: CASAQANVLTF; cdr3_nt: TGCGCCAGCGCCCAGGCCAACGTCCTGACTTTC
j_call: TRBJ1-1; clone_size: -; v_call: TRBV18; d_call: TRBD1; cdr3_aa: CASSPQGASDTEAFF; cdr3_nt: TGTGCCAGCTCACCGCAGGGGGCTAGCGACACTGAAGCTTTCTTT
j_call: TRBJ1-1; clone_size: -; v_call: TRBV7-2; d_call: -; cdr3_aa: CASSLALRALNTEAFF; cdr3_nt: TGTGCCAGCAGCTTAGCGCTTAGAGCTTTGAACACTGAAGCTTTCTTT
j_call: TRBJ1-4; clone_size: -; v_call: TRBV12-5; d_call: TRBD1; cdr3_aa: CASGLGRQGANEKLFF; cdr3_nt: TGTGCTAGTGGTTTGGGGCGACAGGGGGCTAATGAAAAACTGTTTTTT
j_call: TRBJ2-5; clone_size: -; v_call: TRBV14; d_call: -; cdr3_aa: CASSQVQGIQETQYF; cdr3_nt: TGTGCCAGCAGCCAAGTACAGGGCATCCAAGAGACCCAGTACTTC
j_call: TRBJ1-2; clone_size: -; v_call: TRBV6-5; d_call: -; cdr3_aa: CASQDSRNYGYTF; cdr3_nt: TGTGCCAGCCAAGACAGTCGGAACTATGGCTACACCTTC
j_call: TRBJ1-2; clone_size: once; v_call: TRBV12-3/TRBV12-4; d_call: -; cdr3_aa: CASSLEGAYGYTF; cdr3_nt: TGTGCCAGCAGTTTAGAAGGGGCTTATGGCTACACCTTC
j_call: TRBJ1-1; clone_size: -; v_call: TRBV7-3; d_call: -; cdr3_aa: CASSLGAGNTEAFF; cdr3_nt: TGTGCCAGCAGCTTAGGAGCGGGGAACACTGAAGCTTTCTTT